Following are 15 T cell receptor beta chains from one sample sequenced in a study of CD8 T cells in ankylosing spondylitis. Via MiXCR, TCRdb re-called the 5' RACE reads, giving one row per CDR3 protein. The data contain 130,000 or so distinct CDR3 sequences, over 9.5% of them singletons. What was sequenced was blood, either unsorted or a sorted T cell fraction (not recorded which). These receptors originate from a female donor with ankylosing spondylitis or in good health (not recorded which).

This clonotype came up a few times. The chain recombines TRBV18 with TRBJ2-1; tentatively, D is TRBD1 or TRBD2 (6 bases each). CDR3 length: 16 residues. The germline CDR1 and CDR2 sequences are KGHSH and LQKENI. The V end lost 3 bases, the J end lost 8 bases, and 20 bases lay between the germline ends. CDR3 loop: CASSPMKGGFIDEQFF. In DNA form, the CDR3 reads TGTGCCAGCTCACCGATGAAAGGGGGGTTTATCGATGAGCAGTTCTTC.

This clonotype appeared many times. The V call is TRBV3-1, the J call TRBJ2-3; tentative D call: TRBD2 (5 bases). Trimming pared 6 bases from V and 1 base from J, leaving 17 bases between. Germline-derived CDR1 and CDR2 are LGHDT and YNNKEL (reference sequence). This CDR3 region has 16 residues. In nucleotides, the CDR3 is TGTGCCAGCAGGCAGAGCCCCCAGCGGCGCACAGATACGCAGTATTTT. Translated: CASRQSPQRRTDTQYF.

There are a few counts of this clonotype. The V call is TRBV14, the J call TRBJ2-2, with TRBD2 identical over 11 bases. CDR3 length equals 17 residues. Germline CDR1 SGHDN, CDR2 FVKESK. V lost 0 bases and J lost 7; bases outside the gene matches: 7. The CDR3 DNA reads TGTGCCAGCAGCCAAGATAGCGGGAGGGCCGGAAACGGGGAGCTGTTTTTT. It codes for CASSQDSGRAGNGELFF.

This rearrangement joins TRBV6-1 to TRBJ2-3; maybe TRBD1 (6 bases). The CDR3 extends over 13 amino acids. Trimming stripped 6 bases from V and 1 base from J, with 8 bases between. CDR1 is MNHNS and CDR2 is SASEGT in the germline V gene. CDR3 DNA sequence: TGTGCCAGCAGACAGGGAGGCACAGATACGCAGTATTTT. This encodes CASRQGGTDTQYF.

This clonotype has at least ten counts. V usage is TRBV28 and J usage is TRBJ2-1; D not certain. CDR1 and CDR2 from the germline V gene are MDHEN and SYDVKM. There are 15 residues in the CDR3. Trimming cost V 8 bases and J 4 bases, with 18 bases left between them. The CDR3 DNA follows: TGTGCCAGCTGTTCTTGGGCAGGCCGATACAATGAGCAGTTCTTC. Its protein is CASCSWAGRYNEQFF.

This clonotype was observed many times. This chain links TRBV7-9 with TRBJ1-1; D gene uncertain. V was pared by 5 bases and J by 5 bases, with 12 bases between. Germline lookup yields CDR1 SEHNR and CDR2 FQNEAQ (reference sequence). The CDR3 consists of 13 residues. This CDR3 reads CASSKQTGTEAFF. CDR3 nucleotides: TGTGCCAGCAGCAAGCAGACGGGGACTGAAGCTTTCTTT.

This clonotype was counted a single time. This CDR3 reads CASGPRQGRDEQYF. The CDR3 coding sequence is TGTGCCAGCGGCCCCAGACAGGGCCGGGACGAGCAGTACTTC. The chain has TRBV5-8 and TRBJ2-7; 7 positions match TRBD1. Germline CDR1 SGHTS, CDR2 YDEGEE. The CDR3 runs to 14 residues. V dropped 7 bases and J dropped 5; count of bases not matched to a gene: 12.

This clonotype was detected ten times or more. The chain has TRBV9 and TRBJ2-7; TRBD1 matches 7 bases. J gave up 1 base and V 4 bases, and 5 bases lay outside the gene matches. The CDR3 extends over 14 amino acids. Germline values: CDR1 SGDLS, CDR2 YYNGEE. CDR3 DNA sequence: TGTGCCAGCAGCTTAACAGGGGCATCCTACGAGCAGTACTTC. Its protein is CASSLTGASYEQYF. The full variable domain, in which reference TRBV9 and TRBJ2-7 provide the parts outside the CDR3, is DSGVTQTPKHLITATGQRVTLRCSPRSGDLSVYWYQQSLDQGLQFLIQYYNGEERAKGNILERFSAQQFPDLHSELNLSSLELGDSALYFCASSLTGASYEQYFGPGTRLTVT.

In regard to this clonotype: A much more abundant neighbour one base away suggests this may be a read error. The chain carries TRBV12-3 or TRBV12-4 and TRBJ2-7, with D perhaps being TRBD1 or TRBD2 (5 bases each). The CDR3 extends over 12 amino acids. CDR3 region: CANSLGRREQYF. The CDR3 DNA sequence: TGTGCCAACAGTTTGGGACGGCGGGAGCAGTACTTC.

The gene calls are TRBV6-1 and TRBJ2-3, with D unclear. The ends were cut back, 5 bases at V and 0 bases at J, with 12 bases in the middle. The germline V gene encodes CDR1 MNHNS and CDR2 SASEGT. CDR3 length equals 15 residues. CDR3 in DNA: TGTGCCAGCAGTCAAATCTATTCTAGCACAGATACGCAGTATTTT. Translated, it gives CASSQIYSSTDTQYF.

This clonotype was detected ten times or more. The chain has TRBV3-1 and TRBJ1-1; D call uncertain. The germline V gene has CDR1 LGHDT and CDR2 YNNKEL (reference sequence). Trimming cost V 4 bases and J 1 base, with 7 bases left between them. The CDR3 runs to 13 residues. In nucleotides, the CDR3 is TGTGCCAGCAGCCTCCGATCGAACACTGAAGCTTTCTTT. Translation gives CASSLRSNTEAFF.

Many counts were recorded for this clonotype. J is TRBJ1-1 and V is TRBV20-1, with D possibly matching TRBD1 (5 bases). CDR1 DFQATT and CDR2 SNEGSKA come from the germline V gene (reference sequence). The CDR3 runs 13 residues. V gave up 5 bases and J gave up 7 bases, with 17 bases separating them. This CDR3 reads CSASGPPKDEAFF. In DNA form, the CDR3 reads TGCAGTGCTTCGGGGCCCCCTAAGGATGAAGCTTTCTTT.

This chain uses TRBV19 with TRBJ1-2; 9 bases agree with TRBD1. V lost 3 bases to trimming and J lost 8 bases; unmatched junction nucleotides: 7. CDR3 size: 14 residues. CDR1 and CDR2 from the germline V gene are LNHDA and SQIVND (reference sequence). The DNA for the CDR3 is TGTGCCAGTAGTATCCCGGGACAGGGAGAAGGCTACACCTTC. As protein: CASSIPGQGEGYTF.

Many counts were recorded for this clonotype. The V gene is TRBV11-2, the J gene TRBJ2-2, with a weak D call TRBD2 (5 bases). The germline gives CDR1 SGHAT, CDR2 FQNNGV. V gave up 2 bases and J gave up 4 bases, with 11 bases separating them. The CDR3 has 15 amino acids. Here the CDR3 DNA reads TGTGCCAGCAGCTTATGGAAAGCGGTCACCGGGGAGCTGTTTTTT. It encodes CASSLWKAVTGELFF.

In this sample, this clonotype turned up many times. The V call is TRBV18, the J call TRBJ2-5; D is ambiguous. CDR1 is KGHSH and CDR2 is LQKENI in the germline V gene. This CDR3 has 14 residues. The germline V and J ends were trimmed by 4 bases and 1 base, with 10 bases remaining between them. Here the CDR3 DNA reads TGTGCCAGCTCACTTCAGGCCCCCCAAGAGACCCAGTACTTC. This gives the protein CASSLQAPQETQYF.